This T cell receptor (beta chain) was profiled in a study of shared clonotypes between healthy human individuals. Findings and limits, study-wide: Sharing across four donors was seen in approximately 5.2% of naive CD4 clonotypes.

Details on this clone: Its specificity is unknown.

Original handling: There were no quality scores in the junction-only immunoSEQ sequences, so filtering differed. Profiling relied on immunoSEQ multiplex PCR, and the TCRdb table lists in-frame clones only, not all of them. V and J calls and clone size come straight from that table; D and trimming were deduced from the DNA. The data contain nearly 1 million clones, about 80% of them seen just once; the ten biggest clones take up approximately 1.5%. The TCR comes from a man aged 18 to 30 in good health. The material sequenced was memory CD4+ T cells sorted from blood. Subset: CD45RA-negative fraction.

The CDR3 region has the DNA TGTGCCAGCCACCAGGCTGCGGGGTCCAATGAGCAGTTCTTC. It encodes CASHQAAGSNEQFF. The chain joins TRBV10-3 to TRBJ2-1, with D perhaps matching TRBD2 (6 bases). The germline gives CDR1 ENHRY, CDR2 SYGVKD. The CDR3 covers 14 residues. Trimming shortened V by 10 bases and J by 6 bases, and 19 bases separated the two germline ends.